This TCR beta chain is from a study of T cells in Graves' hyperthyroidism and ophthalmopathy. Study observations and caveats: Blood samples included most of the expanded thyroid clonotypes exceeding 0.001.

This clonotype occurred many times. What it binds is unknown. Amplification of TCR beta CDR3 regions used RNA as the template. A first-round RT-PCR of the TCR CDR3 used the HTBI primer set. From the multiplex PCR reads, TCRdb called clonotypes with MiXCR, one entry per CDR3 protein. Among about 350,000 distinct CDR3 sequences listed, approximately 14% were seen once. Germline V CDR1 and CDR2: MNHNS, SASEGT. The CDR3 contains 18 residues. Trimming removed 2 bases at V and 1 base at J, with 20 bases between. This TCR derives from a woman aged 25 to 39 with Graves' hyperthyroidism. This sequence joins TRBV6-1 and TRBJ1-1; D is uncertain. The sample taken for sequencing was blood. Written as DNA, the CDR3 is TGTGCCAGCAGTGAAAATATCGGGAGGGTTGAGTGGAACACTGAAGCTTTCTTT. Protein product: CASSENIGRVEWNTEAFF.